This entry concerns a single TCR beta chain. These data originate in a study of blood T cell repertoires in COVID-19. Study as a whole: COVID-19 samples from acute and convalescent phases originated in the United States, Italy and Spain.

Original methodology: The authors estimated nucleated cell counts from reference gene primer amplification. Some clones are missing from TCRdb's copy, which holds only in-frame ones; the method was immunoSEQ multiplex PCR. The V and J calls and clone size were taken over from that table, and D and trimming were inferred from the DNA. The sample carries a few hundred thousand clones, 80% to 90% recorded once. This CDR3 is built from 14 residues. Germline V CDR1 and CDR2: LNHDA, SQIVND (reference sequence). Trimming removed 5 bases from V and 2 bases from J, with 10 bases in between. The sample taken for sequencing was peripheral blood. This chain links TRBV19 with TRBJ1-3, with D maybe TRBD1 (6 bases). This TCR was recovered from a woman in her 70s with COVID-19, enrolled during active disease. DNA for the CDR3: TGTGCCAGTAGTCTTTGGACAGCTGGAAACACCATATATTTT. Translation gives CASSLWTAGNTIYF.